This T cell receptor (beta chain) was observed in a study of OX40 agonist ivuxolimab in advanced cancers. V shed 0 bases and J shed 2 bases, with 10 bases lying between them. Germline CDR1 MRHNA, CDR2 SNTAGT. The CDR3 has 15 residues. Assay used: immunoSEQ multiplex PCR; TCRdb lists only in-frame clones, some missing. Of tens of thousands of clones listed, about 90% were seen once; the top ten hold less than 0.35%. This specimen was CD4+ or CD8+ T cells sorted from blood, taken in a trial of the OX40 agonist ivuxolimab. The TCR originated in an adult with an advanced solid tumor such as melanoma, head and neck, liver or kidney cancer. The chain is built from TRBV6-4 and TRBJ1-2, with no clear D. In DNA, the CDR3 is TGTGCCAGCAGTGACTCGTCAAATACCAACTATGGCTACACCTTC. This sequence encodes CASSDSSNTNYGYTF.